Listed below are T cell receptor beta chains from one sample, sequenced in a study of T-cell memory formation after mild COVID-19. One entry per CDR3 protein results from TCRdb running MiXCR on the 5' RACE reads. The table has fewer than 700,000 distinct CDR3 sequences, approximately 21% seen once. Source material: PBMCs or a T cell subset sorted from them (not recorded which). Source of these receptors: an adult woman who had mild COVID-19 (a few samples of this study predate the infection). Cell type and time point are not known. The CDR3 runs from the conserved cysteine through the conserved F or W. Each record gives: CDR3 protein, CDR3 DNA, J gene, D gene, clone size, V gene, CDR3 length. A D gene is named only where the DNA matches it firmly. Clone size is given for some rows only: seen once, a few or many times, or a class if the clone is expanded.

CDR3: CASSLDPQGAKGGELFF
DNA: TGTGCCAGCAGCTTAGATCCCCAGGGGGCGAAAGGCGGGGAGCTGTTTTTT
J: TRBJ2-2
D: TRBD1
size: few
V: TRBV11-2
length: 17

CDR3: CASSEVGPEGQNIQYF
DNA: TGTGCCAGCAGTGAGGTGGGCCCAGAAGGGCAAAACATTCAGTACTTC
J: TRBJ2-4
D: .
size: .
V: TRBV25-1
length: 16

CDR3: CSASGQIPTNEKLFF
DNA: TGCAGTGCTAGTGGGCAGATTCCAACTAATGAAAAACTGTTTTTT
J: TRBJ1-4
D: .
size: few
V: TRBV20-1
length: 15

CDR3: CASSLRLRTGNTGELFF
DNA: TGCGCCAGCAGCTTGAGGCTCAGGACAGGGAACACCGGGGAGCTGTTTTTT
J: TRBJ2-2
D: TRBD1
size: many
V: TRBV5-1
length: 17

CDR3: CASSVQGARTTEAFF
DNA: TGTGCCAGCAGCGTACAGGGGGCAAGGACCACTGAAGCTTTCTTT
J: TRBJ1-1
D: TRBD1
size: .
V: TRBV5-6
length: 15

CDR3: CASSKDEQEGGYTF
DNA: TGTGCCAGCAGCAAAGATGAGCAGGAAGGTGGCTACACCTTC
J: TRBJ1-2
D: .
size: .
V: TRBV21-1
length: 14

CDR3: CASSIKGLTYEQYF
DNA: TGTGCCAGTAGTATTAAGGGTCTTACCTACGAGCAGTACTTC
J: TRBJ2-7
D: .
size: few
V: TRBV19
length: 14

CDR3: CASSSVPGQGVSNQPQHF
DNA: TGTGCCAGCAGCTCCGTCCCGGGACAGGGGGTTAGCAATCAGCCCCAGCATTTT
J: TRBJ1-5
D: TRBD1
size: .
V: TRBV7-6
length: 18

CDR3: CASSRALYNQPQHF
DNA: TGTGCCAGCAGTCGGGCTCTCTACAATCAGCCCCAGCATTTT
J: TRBJ1-5
D: .
size: .
V: TRBV2
length: 14

CDR3: CASRPQANYEQYF
DNA: TGTGCCAGCAGACCTCAGGCTAACTACGAGCAGTACTTC
J: TRBJ2-7
D: .
size: .
V: TRBV27
length: 13

CDR3: CASRDLGLAGVPSVNEQFF
DNA: TGTGCCAGCAGAGACCTGGGACTAGCGGGGGTTCCCTCCGTAAATGAGCAGTTCTTC
J: TRBJ2-1
D: TRBD2
size: few
V: TRBV12-3/TRBV12-4
length: 19

CDR3: CASSPAGGTYEQYF
DNA: TGCGCCAGCAGCCCGGCGGGGGGTACCTACGAGCAGTACTTC
J: TRBJ2-7
D: TRBD2
size: few
V: TRBV5-1
length: 14

CDR3: CASSVLPETQYF
DNA: TGTGCCAGCAGTGTACTGCCAGAGACCCAGTACTTC
J: TRBJ2-5
D: .
size: few
V: TRBV12-3/TRBV12-4
length: 12

CDR3: CASSHAFALLSDTQYF
DNA: TGCGCCAGCAGCCATGCCTTTGCTCTTCTGTCGGATACGCAGTATTTT
J: TRBJ2-3
D: .
size: .
V: TRBV4-3
length: 16

CDR3: CASSSPPEAGGNEQFF
DNA: TGTGCCAGCAGTTCCCCTCCGGAAGCGGGAGGAAATGAGCAGTTCTTC
J: TRBJ2-1
D: TRBD2
size: .
V: TRBV27
length: 16

CDR3: CATSDFGGRGETQYF
DNA: TGTGCCACCAGTGATTTTGGCGGGAGGGGCGAGACCCAGTACTTC
J: TRBJ2-5
D: TRBD2
size: few
V: TRBV24-1
length: 15

CDR3: CATSSSGVLGYTF
DNA: TGTGCCACCAGCTCTTCAGGGGTCCTCGGCTACACCTTC
J: TRBJ1-2
D: .
size: few
V: TRBV15
length: 13

CDR3: CATSDSVAGGQFF
DNA: TGTGCCACCAGTGACTCCGTAGCGGGGGGCCAGTTCTTC
J: TRBJ2-1
D: TRBD2
size: few
V: TRBV24-1
length: 13

CDR3: CASSLLPGRNNEQFF
DNA: TGTGCCAGCAGCTTACTACCGGGACGCAACAATGAGCAGTTCTTC
J: TRBJ2-1
D: .
size: .
V: TRBV7-2
length: 15

CDR3: CASSLHGQGWEQYF
DNA: TGTGCCAGCAGTCTACACGGACAGGGATGGGAGCAGTACTTC
J: TRBJ2-7
D: TRBD1
size: many
V: TRBV6-1
length: 14

CDR3: CSAREGGLQWRSYEQYF
DNA: TGCAGTGCTAGAGAGGGGGGGCTCCAGTGGCGCTCCTACGAGCAGTACTTC
J: TRBJ2-7
D: .
size: .
V: TRBV20-1
length: 17

CDR3: CASSTPHVGSRDTQYF
DNA: TGTGCCAGCAGCACCCCTCATGTCGGCTCTCGGGATACGCAGTATTTT
J: TRBJ2-3
D: .
size: .
V: TRBV9
length: 16

CDR3: CASSFPGLSNQPQHF
DNA: TGTGCCAGCAGTTTTCCCGGGTTATCAAATCAGCCCCAGCATTTT
J: TRBJ1-5
D: .
size: .
V: TRBV28
length: 15

CDR3: CASSLMGWFAEAFF
DNA: TGCGCCAGCAGCTTGATGGGGTGGTTTGCTGAAGCTTTCTTT
J: TRBJ1-1
D: .
size: .
V: TRBV5-1
length: 14

CDR3: CASSPNLQDSQHF
DNA: TGTGCCAGCAGCCCCAATCTCCAGGACTCCCAGCATTTT
J: TRBJ1-5
D: .
size: many
V: TRBV11-2
length: 13

CDR3: CASSPNRYTGELFF
DNA: TGTGCCAGCTCACCAAACCGCTACACCGGGGAGCTGTTTTTT
J: TRBJ2-2
D: .
size: few
V: TRBV18
length: 14

CDR3: CATSDGGTGYNEQFF
DNA: TGTGCCACCAGTGATGGCGGGACAGGCTACAATGAGCAGTTCTTC
J: TRBJ2-1
D: TRBD1
size: .
V: TRBV24-1
length: 15

CDR3: CATGALGVRLYEQYF
DNA: TGTGCCACCGGGGCGCTAGGGGTCCGCCTCTACGAGCAGTACTTC
J: TRBJ2-7
D: .
size: few
V: TRBV24-1
length: 15

CDR3: CASSYLAGTSTDTQYF
DNA: TGTGCCAGCAGTTACCTAGCGGGTACTAGCACAGATACGCAGTATTTT
J: TRBJ2-3
D: TRBD2
size: .
V: TRBV6-2/TRBV6-3
length: 16

CDR3: CASSPALPSPIYEQYF
DNA: TGTGCCAGCAGCCCGGCGCTCCCCTCTCCTATCTACGAGCAGTACTTC
J: TRBJ2-7
D: .
size: .
V: TRBV11-3
length: 16

CDR3: CASSLSRQRGYEQYF
DNA: TGTGCCAGCAGCTTGTCAAGGCAGAGAGGTTACGAGCAGTACTTC
J: TRBJ2-7
D: .
size: few
V: TRBV5-6
length: 15

CDR3: CATSREASGRSGEQFF
DNA: TGTGCCACCAGCAGAGAAGCTAGCGGGAGATCTGGGGAGCAGTTCTTC
J: TRBJ2-1
D: TRBD2
size: few
V: TRBV15
length: 16

CDR3: CASSLRPGTGGLAFF
DNA: TGTGCCAGCAGTTTAAGGCCGGGGACAGGGGGACTAGCTTTCTTT
J: TRBJ1-1
D: TRBD1
size: few
V: TRBV28
length: 15

CDR3: CASSLANTEAFF
DNA: TGTGCCAGCAGCTTGGCGAACACTGAAGCTTTCTTT
J: TRBJ1-1
D: .
size: many
V: TRBV5-4
length: 12

CDR3: CASSGGQGGTEAFF
DNA: TGTGCCAGCAGCGGGGGACAGGGAGGCACTGAAGCTTTCTTT
J: TRBJ1-1
D: TRBD1
size: few
V: TRBV9
length: 14

CDR3: CASSLRQRAGELFF
DNA: TGTGCCAGCAGCTTGCGCCAGCGGGCCGGGGAGCTGTTTTTT
J: TRBJ2-2
D: .
size: .
V: TRBV7-6
length: 14

CDR3: CASTRDRGVQPQHF
DNA: TGTGCCAGCACCCGGGACAGGGGGGTTCAGCCCCAGCATTTT
J: TRBJ1-5
D: TRBD1
size: .
V: TRBV12-3/TRBV12-4
length: 14

CDR3: CSANRGDIQYF
DNA: TGCAGTGCTAACAGGGGAGACATTCAGTACTTC
J: TRBJ2-4
D: TRBD1
size: .
V: TRBV20-1
length: 11

CDR3: CASSTLTLGSGANVLTF
DNA: TGTGCCAGCAGTACCTTAACGTTAGGCTCTGGGGCCAACGTCCTGACTTTC
J: TRBJ2-6
D: .
size: .
V: TRBV6-6
length: 17

CDR3: CASSDRGHEQYF
DNA: TGTGCCAGCAGTGATAGGGGGCACGAGCAGTACTTC
J: TRBJ2-7
D: TRBD1
size: few
V: TRBV6-1
length: 12

CDR3: CASKKGSWAFF
DNA: TGTGCCAGCAAAAAGGGGTCATGGGCTTTCTTT
J: TRBJ1-1
D: .
size: many
V: TRBV6-5
length: 11

CDR3: CASSVRGFWTEDYNEQFF
DNA: TGCGCCAGCAGCGTTCGTGGGTTTTGGACAGAAGACTACAATGAGCAGTTCTTC
J: TRBJ2-1
D: .
size: .
V: TRBV5-1
length: 18